The 13 T cell receptor beta chains given below trace back to one sample, sequenced in a study of blood T cell repertoires in COVID-19. TCRdb's table, derived via immunoSEQ multiplex PCR, lists solely in-frame clones and lacks some. The table includes 200,000 to 300,000 clones, 75% to 90% detected once. Source material: PBMCs or T cells enriched from blood (not recorded which). Receptor source: a woman younger than 45 who had recovered from COVID-19.

This clone was seen once. This rearrangement joins TRBV4-1 to TRBJ2-1; 10 nucleotides line up with TRBD2. Trimming cost V 4 bases and J 5 bases; bases outside gene matches: 11. Germline V gene sequence: CDR1 MGHRA, CDR2 YSYEKL. This CDR3 has 17 residues. The CDR3 coding sequence is TGCGCCAGCAGCCCGCACCCCGGACTAGCGGAAAACAATGAGCAGTTCTTC. The encoded protein is CASSPHPGLAENNEQFF.

V and J are TRBV9 and TRBJ1-5; D might be TRBD1 (5 bases). This CDR3 is 15 amino acids long. Between the trimmed V and J ends, which lost 0 bases and 9 bases, there was a span of 16 bases. Germline CDR1 reads SGDLS; CDR2 reads YYNGEE. The CDR3 loop reads CASSVATSGRRPQHF. The CDR3 coding sequence is TGTGCCAGCAGCGTAGCTACGTCAGGGAGGAGGCCCCAGCATTTT.

The chain couples TRBV29-1 to TRBJ2-3, with TRBD1 as a possible D gene (5 bases). The V gene's germline CDR1 is SQVTM and CDR2 ANQGSEA. Trimming took off 6 bases at V and 0 bases at J, with 16 bases between the two ends. The CDR3 spans 15 residues. The CDR3 loop reads CSVGNVAGSTDTQYF. In DNA, the CDR3 is TGCAGCGTCGGAAACGTGGCAGGGAGCACAGATACGCAGTATTTT.

This rearrangement joins TRBV4-1 to TRBJ1-2; 11 positions agree with TRBD1. The CDR3 length is 12 residues. J gave up 14 bases and V 4 bases, and 6 bases lay outside the gene matches. Per the germline V gene, CDR1 is MGHRA and CDR2 is YSYEKL. In DNA, the CDR3 is TGCGCCAGCAGCCTACGGACAGGGGGCGTTACCTTC. This translates into CASSLRTGGVTF.

As DNA, the CDR3 is TGTGCCAGCAGCCTGGGACAGGGTTTTATCACTGAAGCTTTCTTT. Amino acid sequence: CASSLGQGFITEAFF. The chain couples TRBV7-2 to TRBJ1-1; 9 bases are shared with TRBD1. V was clipped by 5 bases and J by 4 bases; unmatched bases: 8. Germline assignment: CDR1 SGHTA and CDR2 FQGNSA. CDR3 size: 15 residues.

This clone occurred once. The chain links TRBV10-3 to TRBJ1-1; D remains unclear. The CDR3 covers 11 residues. Germline V lookup: CDR1 ENHRY, CDR2 SYGVKD. V gave up 6 bases and J gave up 1 base, with 3 bases separating them. CDR3 sequence: CAIRANTEAFF. The CDR3 DNA is TGTGCCATCAGGGCGAACACTGAAGCTTTCTTT.

This sequence joins TRBV19 and TRBJ2-7; the match to TRBD1 covers 7 bases. The CDR3 is 13 amino acids. Germline assignment: CDR1 LNHDA and CDR2 SQIVND (reference sequence). V lost 5 bases, J lost 3 bases, and 4 bases stayed unmatched. CDR3 residues: CASSFPGGYEQYF. Written as DNA, the CDR3 is TGTGCCAGTAGTTTCCCAGGGGGCTACGAGCAGTACTTC.

This chain links TRBV6-2 or TRBV6-3 with TRBJ2-1; the D is unclear. With 0 bases removed from V and 3 bases from J, the gap between germline ends came to 9 bases. Germline V gives CDR1 MNHEY, CDR2 SVGEGT. The CDR3 consists of 15 residues. CDR3 residues: CASSYSQRDYNEQFF. The DNA of the CDR3 is TGTGCCAGCAGTTACTCGCAGCGAGACTACAATGAGCAGTTCTTC.

The V and J genes are TRBV9 and TRBJ2-3, with 10 bases identical to TRBD2. Germline V gene lookup returns CDR1 SGDLS and CDR2 YYNGEE. The CDR3 runs 16 residues. V was pared by 3 bases and J by 2 bases, with 6 bases of the junction left unmatched. The CDR3 bases are TGTGCCAGCAGCGACCTACTAGCGGGATTCACAGATACGCAGTATTTT. Residues: CASSDLLAGFTDTQYF.

This chain links TRBV19 with TRBJ1-2; D possibly corresponds to TRBD1 (6 bases). The CDR3 is made up of 14 amino acids. Trimming took 8 bases from V and 0 from J, leaving 13 bases between them. Germline V gene sequence: CDR1 LNHDA, CDR2 SQIVND (reference sequence). CDR3 sequence reads: CASGGARSNYGYTF. The CDR3 DNA follows: TGTGCCAGTGGGGGGGCCCGCTCTAACTATGGCTACACCTTC.

This clone was detected once. The chain uses TRBV12-3 or TRBV12-4 and TRBJ1-1; D gene ambiguous. The CDR3 has 13 residues. Trimming removed 3 bases from V and 2 bases from J, with 7 bases in between. The CDR3 DNA reads as TGTGCCAGCAGTTTTGGCAGTAACACTGAAGCTTTCTTT. This sequence encodes CASSFGSNTEAFF.

Here the CDR3 reads CASSYLAGEQFF. CDR3 nucleotide sequence: TGTGCCAGCAGTTACTTAGCGGGTGAGCAGTTCTTC. V gene TRBV27 combines with J gene TRBJ2-1; 7 nucleotides match TRBD2. V trimming: 4 bases; J trimming: 9 bases; junction bases outside the gene matches: 3. Germline CDR1 reads MNHEY; CDR2 reads SMNVEV (reference sequence). This CDR3 comprises 12 residues.

The chain has TRBV12-3 or TRBV12-4 and TRBJ1-1; D not resolved. Trimming pared 5 bases from V and 7 bases from J, leaving 14 bases between. CDR3 length equals 13 residues. As DNA, the CDR3 is TGTGCCAGCAGTCTCGCGTACGGGGTTGAAGCTTTCTTT. It translates to CASSLAYGVEAFF.